The 30 T cell receptor beta chains listed next were all sequenced from one sample in a study of T cells after yellow fever vaccination. TCRdb recomputed calls from the 5' RACE reads with MiXCR, one row per CDR3 protein. The sample has about 310,000 distinct CDR3 sequences, about 3.5% seen once. The starting material was PBMCs, obtained on the day of the yellow fever booster vaccination. The source of these receptors is a man younger than 35 who received the YFV17D yellow fever vaccine.

This clonotype has at least ten counts. In DNA form, the CDR3 reads TGTGCCAGCAAAGGATCAGGCCCCGAAAAACTGTTTTTT. It yields the protein CASKGSGPEKLFF. V is TRBV28 and J is TRBJ1-4; D gene unclear. Between the trimmed V and J ends, which lost 7 bases and 8 bases, there was a span of 14 bases. This CDR3 contains 13 residues. Germline V lookup: CDR1 MDHEN, CDR2 SYDVKM. Using reference TRBV28 and TRBJ1-4 for the parts outside the CDR3, the full variable domain is DVKVTQSSRYLVKRTGEKVFLECVQDMDHENMFWYRQDPGLGLRLIYFSYDVKMKEKGDIPEGYSVSREKKERFSLILESASTNQTSMYLCASKGSGPEKLFFGSGTQLSVL.

This clonotype was seen a few times. V and J are TRBV7-9 and TRBJ1-6, with D possibly being TRBD1 (6 bases). The V end was cut by 5 bases, the J end by 3 bases, with 11 bases between. Germline assignment: CDR1 SEHNR and CDR2 FQNEAQ (reference sequence). CDR3 size: 15 residues. The CDR3 coding sequence is TGTGCCAGCAGCGCTGGGGACATCTATAATTCACCCCTCCACTTT. Encoded protein: CASSAGDIYNSPLHF.

This clonotype was counted a few times. This sequence joins TRBV5-1 and TRBJ2-3; D is uncertain. Trimming removed 7 bases from V and 0 bases from J, with 6 bases in between. The CDR3 spans 12 residues. CDR1 and CDR2 from the germline V gene are SGHRS and YFSETQ. The CDR3 loop reads CASLSSTDTQYF. In DNA, the CDR3 is TGCGCCAGCCTGTCGAGCACAGATACGCAGTATTTT.

This clonotype appeared many times. The gene calls are TRBV5-1 and TRBJ2-3; 9 bases are shared with TRBD1. Losses at the gene ends were 4 bases for V and 2 bases for J; bases not matched to a gene: 2. The length of the CDR3 is 14 residues. Germline V CDR1 and CDR2: SGHRS, YFSETQ. The CDR3 DNA reads TGCGCCAGCAGCCGGGACAGGGACACAGATACGCAGTATTTT. It specifies CASSRDRDTDTQYF.

This clonotype has ten or more counts. The chain combines TRBV20-1 with TRBJ2-3; 7 nucleotides agree with TRBD2. V shed 4 bases, J shed 4 bases, and the junction held 8 bases outside the gene matches. The CDR3 has 14 amino acids. CDR1 DFQATT and CDR2 SNEGSKA come from the germline V gene (reference sequence). The CDR3: CSATLGGFSDTQYF. The CDR3 bases are TGCAGTGCTACCCTCGGGGGGTTCTCAGATACGCAGTATTTT.

This clonotype appeared many times. The V gene is TRBV2, the J gene TRBJ2-5; 8 positions agree with TRBD1. V lost 8 bases to trimming and J lost 1 base; unmatched junction nucleotides: 3. This CDR3 has 13 amino acids. CDR1 is SNHLY, CDR2 FYNNEI, per germline. CDR3 sequence (DNA): TGTGCCAGCGAGGGGACAGGCCAAGAGACCCAGTACTTC. Residues: CASEGTGQETQYF.

This clonotype was seen a handful of times. This rearrangement joins TRBV19 to TRBJ1-2; 9 bases agree with TRBD1. After removal of 9 bases from V and 6 bases from J, the junction contained 5 bases not matched to a gene. CDR3 length equals 12 residues. Germline CDR1 and CDR2: LNHDA and SQIVND (reference sequence). Written as DNA, the CDR3 is TGTGCCAGACCGACAGGGGGAAATGGCTACACCTTC. Protein sequence: CARPTGGNGYTF.

This clonotype was counted at least ten times. The chain has TRBV28 and TRBJ2-5; no definite D call. CDR3 length: 14 residues. The germline CDR1 and CDR2 sequences are MDHEN and SYDVKM. V was shortened by 3 bases and J by 5 bases, with 13 bases between the two germline ends. The CDR3 DNA is TGTGCCAGCAGTTTTTCTTGGGCTCCGGAGACCCAGTACTTC. Encoded protein: CASSFSWAPETQYF.

This clonotype was seen a few times. This rearrangement joins TRBV5-1 to TRBJ2-5, with D possibly TRBD1 on 6 matching bases. The length of the CDR3 is 17 residues. V was cut by 4 bases and J by 1 base, with 20 bases left in between. Per the germline V gene, CDR1 is SGHRS and CDR2 is YFSETQ. The CDR3 sequence: CASSLGLDSSTQETQYF. The DNA of the CDR3 is TGCGCCAGCAGCCTTGGCTTGGACAGTTCGACCCAAGAGACCCAGTACTTC.

This clonotype has a handful of counts. This sequence joins TRBV18 and TRBJ1-1, with D maybe TRBD1 (6 bases). Trimming stripped 1 base from V and 1 base from J, with 10 bases between. The CDR3 spans 15 residues. Per the germline V gene, CDR1 is KGHSH and CDR2 is LQKENI. The CDR3 DNA reads TGTGCCAGCTCACCACAGGGACATCCGAACACTGAAGCTTTCTTT. Its protein is CASSPQGHPNTEAFF.

There are many counts of this clonotype. The rearrangement uses TRBV7-9 and TRBJ2-5; the D is unclear. This CDR3 has 13 amino acids. V dropped 4 bases and J dropped 5 bases, with 11 bases sitting between them. Germline CDR1 SEHNR, CDR2 FQNEAQ (reference sequence). CDR3 bases: TGTGCCAGCAGCTGGACGGAAACGGAGACCCAGTACTTC. It codes for CASSWTETETQYF.

In its sample, this clonotype was seen many times. V usage is TRBV18 and J usage is TRBJ2-1; a weak D match, TRBD2 (6 bases). This CDR3 has 14 residues. The V end lost 3 bases, the J end lost 8 bases, and 14 bases lay between the germline ends. Germline CDR1 KGHSH, CDR2 LQKENI. The CDR3 sequence is CASSPTGGNYEQFF. The DNA for the CDR3 is TGTGCCAGCTCACCCACCGGGGGTAACTATGAGCAGTTCTTC. Variable domain in full (rest from reference TRBV18 and TRBJ2-1): NAGVMQNPRHLVRRRGQEARLRCSPMKGHSHVYWYRQLPEEGLKFMVYLQKENIIDESGMPKERFSAEFPKEGPSILRIQQVVRGDSAAYFCASSPTGGNYEQFFGPGTRLTVL.

This clonotype was detected a few times. The CDR3 region has the DNA TGCAGTGCTAGGGCCCTAACGTCTCCCTACGAGCAGTACTTC. Translated, it gives CSARALTSPYEQYF. The chain is built from TRBV20-1 and TRBJ2-7; no clear D gene. The germline V gene has CDR1 DFQATT and CDR2 SNEGSKA (reference sequence). This CDR3 region has 14 residues. The V and J ends lost 3 bases and 2 bases respectively, with 14 bases between them.

This clonotype was seen more than once but under ten times. The chain carries TRBV20-1 and TRBJ1-4; D might be TRBD1 (5 bases). With 0 bases removed from V and 8 bases from J, the gap between germline ends came to 13 bases. Germline V CDR1 and CDR2: DFQATT, SNEGSKA (reference sequence). The CDR3 loop spans 14 amino acids. CDR3 DNA sequence: TGCAGTGCTAGAGATCCCAGGGTCGAAGAAAAACTGTTTTTT. It encodes CSARDPRVEEKLFF.

This clonotype was observed at least ten times. The chain combines TRBV7-6 with TRBJ2-5, with unresolved D. Trimming cost V 5 bases and J 4 bases, with 11 bases left between them. There are 13 residues in the CDR3. Per germline, CDR1 SGHVS and CDR2 FNYEAQ. CDR3 loop: CASSPDLRETQYF. DNA for the CDR3: TGTGCCAGCAGCCCCGACTTAAGAGAGACCCAGTACTTC.

This clonotype occurred once. The J gene is TRBJ2-2, the V gene TRBV20-1; 10 nucleotides line up with TRBD1. The CDR3 is made up of 16 amino acids. V was pared by 4 bases and J by 4 bases, with 9 bases of the junction left unmatched. Germline values: CDR1 DFQATT, CDR2 SNEGSKA (reference sequence). In nucleotides, the CDR3 is TGCAGTGCTAAACGGACAGGGGGGGTAATCACCGGGGAGCTGTTTTTT. Translating it yields CSAKRTGGVITGELFF.

There are a few counts of this clonotype. This chain uses TRBV15 with TRBJ2-5; possibly TRBD1 or TRBD2 for D (5 bases each). Deletions cut 0 bases from V and 4 bases from J, with 18 bases between. The V gene's germline CDR1 is LNHNV and CDR2 YYDKDF (reference sequence). CDR3 size: 17 residues. The CDR3 region is CATSRDLRDPRGETQYF. CDR3 nucleotide sequence: TGTGCCACCAGCAGAGATCTCCGGGACCCGAGAGGAGAGACCCAGTACTTC.

This chain links TRBV7-9 with TRBJ2-5; 9 nucleotides agree with TRBD1. V was clipped by 5 bases and J by 5 bases; unmatched bases: 15. CDR1 is SEHNR, CDR2 FQNEAQ, per germline (reference sequence). This CDR3 is 17 amino acids long. CDR3 sequence reads: CASSGLGVDRGLETQYF. For the CDR3, the DNA is TGTGCCAGCAGCGGCCTCGGGGTGGACAGGGGATTGGAGACCCAGTACTTC. Full variable domain (remainder filled in from reference TRBV7-9 and TRBJ2-5): DTGVSQNPRHKITKRGQNVTFRCDPISEHNRLYWYRQTLGQGPEFLTYFQNEAQLEKSRLLSDRFSAERPKGSFSTLEIQRTEQGDSAMYLCASSGLGVDRGLETQYFGPGTRLLVL.

This chain links TRBV5-6 with TRBJ1-2; no definite D call. V was trimmed by 4 bases and J by 7 bases, leaving 11 bases between them. CDR1 is SGHDT and CDR2 is YYEEEE in the germline V gene. The CDR3 is 12 residues long. CDR3 nucleotides: TGTGCCAGCAGCCTATTCGATCGTGGCTACACCTTC. Amino acids: CASSLFDRGYTF.

This clonotype has a handful of counts. This chain connects TRBV7-3 to TRBJ2-7, with D perhaps matching TRBD2 (5 bases). The V end was cut by 5 bases, the J end by 0 bases, with 8 bases between. CDR1 is SGHTA, CDR2 FQGTGA, per germline. The CDR3 contains 13 residues. The CDR3 DNA is TGTGCCAGCAGCCGGGGTTACTCCTACGAGCAGTACTTC. Its translation: CASSRGYSYEQYF.

This clonotype came up many times. The chain is built from TRBV23-1 and TRBJ2-3; maybe TRBD2 (5 bases). TRBV23-1 is known as an ORF, though its function is uncertain. Trimming pared 2 bases from V and 1 base from J, leaving 16 bases between. The CDR3 is made up of 17 amino acids. The DNA for the CDR3 is TGCGCCAGCAGTCAAGCATTGTCCGGACTTGGCACAGATACGCAGTATTTT. Encoded protein: CASSQALSGLGTDTQYF.

J is TRBJ1-5 and V is TRBV5-1; TRBD1 is a possible D gene (5 bases). Germline V lookup: CDR1 SGHRS, CDR2 YFSETQ. CDR3 length equals 15 residues. The ends were cut back, 1 base at V and 3 bases at J, with 11 bases in the middle. The CDR3 region is CASSLIGADNQPQHF. The CDR3 DNA sequence: TGCGCCAGCAGCTTGATTGGGGCAGACAATCAGCCCCAGCATTTT.

The chain is built from TRBV12-3 or TRBV12-4 and TRBJ2-7; maybe TRBD1 (6 bases). The CDR3 has 15 amino acids. V lost 6 bases and J 5 bases, leaving 20 bases between the germline ends. The CDR3 bases are TGTGCCAGCAGCTTACTGACAGGCGGCCCCAACGAGCAGTACTTC. Amino acids: CASSLLTGGPNEQYF.

At least ten counts were recorded for this clonotype. V is TRBV24-1 and J is TRBJ2-3; TRBD2 agrees at 7 bases. Germline trimming cut 2 bases from V and 5 bases from J; bases unmatched to any gene: 0. The germline CDR1 and CDR2 sequences are KGHDR and SFDVKD. The CDR3 spans 13 residues. CDR3 protein: CATSDWGGDTQYF. The CDR3 region has the DNA TGTGCCACCAGTGATTGGGGGGGAGATACGCAGTATTTT.

The V call is TRBV5-6, the J call TRBJ2-3; no clear D. V was shortened by 5 bases and J by 2 bases, with 9 bases between the two germline ends. CDR3 size: 13 residues. The germline gives CDR1 SGHDT, CDR2 YYEEEE. CDR3 bases: TGTGCCAGCAGTTCCCTTGCCACAGATACGCAGTATTTT. Translated, it gives CASSSLATDTQYF.

This clonotype was seen a few times. This chain's CDR3 is CASSYLGGSRGYTF. CDR3 bases: TGTGCCAGCAGTTACCTCGGGGGTTCGCGGGGCTACACCTTC. The chain carries TRBV6-5 and TRBJ1-2; tentative D call: TRBD1 (5 bases). V dropped 2 bases and J dropped 8 bases, with 15 bases sitting between them. The CDR3 runs 14 residues. The germline gives CDR1 MNHEY, CDR2 SVGAGI.

This clonotype was found a few times. The chain recombines TRBV12-3 or TRBV12-4 with TRBJ2-1, with 12 bases that match TRBD2. Losses at the gene ends were 4 bases for V and 6 bases for J; bases not matched to a gene: 7. This CDR3 region has 16 residues. The CDR3 bases are TGTGCCAGCAGTTCGCTAGCGGGGGGGCCTGCCAATGAGCAGTTCTTC. Residues: CASSSLAGGPANEQFF.

Only a few counts were recorded for this clonotype. This chain connects TRBV4-1 to TRBJ1-1; 9 positions agree with TRBD1. With 1 base clipped from V and 0 bases from J, the junction kept 12 bases outside the gene matches. Germline CDR1 and CDR2: MGHRA and YSYEKL. The CDR3 totals 19 residues. The CDR3 reads CASSQARDREPPMNTEAFF. CDR3 in DNA: TGCGCCAGCAGCCAAGCGAGGGACAGGGAGCCTCCGATGAACACTGAAGCTTTCTTT.

J is TRBJ2-6 and V is TRBV6-4; no reliable D call. There are 16 residues in the CDR3. Trimming removed 2 bases from V and 9 bases from J, with 17 bases in between. Germline lookup yields CDR1 MRHNA and CDR2 SNTAGT. DNA for the CDR3: TGTGCCAGCAGTGACGTAACAGCCTTTGAGGTCAACGTCCTGACTTTC. Its protein is CASSDVTAFEVNVLTF.

In this sample, this clonotype turned up a few times. This chain joins TRBV6-5 and TRBJ1-1; TRBD1 matches at 7 bases. CDR3 length equals 14 residues. V shed 5 bases, J shed 4 bases, and the junction held 7 bases outside the gene matches. Germline loops: CDR1 MNHEY, CDR2 SVGAGI. DNA for the CDR3: TGTGCCAGCAGTGCCTCGACAGGGACCACTGAAGCTTTCTTT. This gives the protein CASSASTGTTEAFF.